The clone carrying this T cell receptor (beta chain) was recorded a few times. What it binds is unknown. This sample was included in a study of T-cell memory formation after mild COVID-19. About the study: Most TCR clusters belonged to a single donor. Study conclusions and caveats: Some responding clones appeared in pre-infection memory, suggesting cross-reactive memory joined. Clones contracting over day 15 to 85 were CD4/CD8 balanced, with later expanders leaning CD4+.

V was clipped by 1 base and J by 2 bases, with 21 bases between them. The CDR3 extends over 19 amino acids. The germline CDR1 and CDR2 sequences are SGHVS and FQNEAQ. cDNA libraries for TCR alpha and TCR beta, carrying sample barcodes and UMIs, came from 5'RACE with constant-segment primers. TCRdb fed the 5' RACE reads into MiXCR, producing one record per CDR3 protein. The table records some 350,000 distinct CDR3 sequences, about an eighth of them present only once. The origin of this receptor is a man aged 18 to 29 who had mild COVID-19 (a few samples of this study predate the infection). Cell type and time point are not known. This chain uses TRBV7-8 with TRBJ1-5, with D perhaps TRBD1 (6 bases). Sample: PBMCs or a T cell subset sorted from them (not recorded which). The chain's CDR3 is CASSLGEFRGMRRNQPQHF. The CDR3 nucleotides read TGTGCCAGCAGCTTAGGAGAATTCAGGGGAATGAGGCGCAATCAGCCCCAGCATTTT.